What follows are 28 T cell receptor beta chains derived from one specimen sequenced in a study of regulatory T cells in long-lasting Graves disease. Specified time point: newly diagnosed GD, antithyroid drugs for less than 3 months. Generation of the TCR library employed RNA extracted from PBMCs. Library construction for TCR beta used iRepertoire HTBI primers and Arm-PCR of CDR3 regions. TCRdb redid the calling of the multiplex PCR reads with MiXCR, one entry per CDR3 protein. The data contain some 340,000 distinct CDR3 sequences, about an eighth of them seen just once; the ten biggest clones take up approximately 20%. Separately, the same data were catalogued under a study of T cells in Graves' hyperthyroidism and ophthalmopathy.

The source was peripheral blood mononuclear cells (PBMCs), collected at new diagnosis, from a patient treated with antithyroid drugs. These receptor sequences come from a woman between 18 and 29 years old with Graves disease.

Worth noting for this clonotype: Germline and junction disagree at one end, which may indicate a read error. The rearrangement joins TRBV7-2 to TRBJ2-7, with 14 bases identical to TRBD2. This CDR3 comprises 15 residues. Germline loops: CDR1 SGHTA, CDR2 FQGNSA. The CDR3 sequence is CASRTGTSGSYERYF. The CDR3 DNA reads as TGTGCCAGCAGGACCGGGACTAGCGGGAGTTACGAGCGGTACTTC.

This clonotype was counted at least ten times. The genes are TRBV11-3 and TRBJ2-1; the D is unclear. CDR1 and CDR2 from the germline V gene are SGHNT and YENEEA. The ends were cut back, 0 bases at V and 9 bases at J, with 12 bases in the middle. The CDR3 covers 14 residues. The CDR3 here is CASSLDPVVGEQFF. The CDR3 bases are TGTGCCAGCAGCTTAGATCCGGTGGTAGGTGAGCAGTTCTTC.

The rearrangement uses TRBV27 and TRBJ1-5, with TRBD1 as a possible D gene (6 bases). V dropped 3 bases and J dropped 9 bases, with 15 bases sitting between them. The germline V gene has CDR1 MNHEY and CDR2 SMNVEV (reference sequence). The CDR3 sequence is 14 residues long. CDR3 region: CASSFLQGIGPQHF. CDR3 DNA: TGTGCCAGCAGTTTCTTACAGGGAATCGGGCCCCAGCATTTT.

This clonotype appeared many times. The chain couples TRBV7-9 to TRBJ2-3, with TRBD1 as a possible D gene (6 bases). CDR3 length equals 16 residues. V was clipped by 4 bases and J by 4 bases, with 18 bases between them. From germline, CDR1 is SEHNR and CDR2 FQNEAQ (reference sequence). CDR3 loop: CASSSLPGTSADTQYF. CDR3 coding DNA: TGTGCCAGCAGCTCTCTACCCGGGACATCCGCAGATACGCAGTATTTT.

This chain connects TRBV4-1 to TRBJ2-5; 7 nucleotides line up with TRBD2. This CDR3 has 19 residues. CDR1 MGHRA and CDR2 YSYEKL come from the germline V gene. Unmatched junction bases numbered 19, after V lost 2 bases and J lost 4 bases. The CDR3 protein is CASSQKERGPRGVLETQYF. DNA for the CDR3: TGCGCCAGCAGCCAAAAAGAGCGGGGACCCAGAGGTGTTTTAGAGACCCAGTACTTC.

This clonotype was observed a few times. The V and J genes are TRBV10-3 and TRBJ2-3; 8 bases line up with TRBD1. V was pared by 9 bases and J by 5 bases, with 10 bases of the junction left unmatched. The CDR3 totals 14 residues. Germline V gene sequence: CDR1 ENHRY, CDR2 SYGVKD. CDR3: CAIMDRADGDTQYF. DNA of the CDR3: TGTGCCATAATGGACAGGGCAGATGGAGATACGCAGTATTTT.

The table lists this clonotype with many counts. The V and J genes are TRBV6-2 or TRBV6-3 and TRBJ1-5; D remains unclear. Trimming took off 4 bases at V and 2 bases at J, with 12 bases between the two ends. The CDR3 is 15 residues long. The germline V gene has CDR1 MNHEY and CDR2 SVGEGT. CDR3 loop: CASSWLGFGNQPQHF. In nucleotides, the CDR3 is TGTGCCAGCAGTTGGTTAGGGTTCGGCAATCAGCCCCAGCATTTT.

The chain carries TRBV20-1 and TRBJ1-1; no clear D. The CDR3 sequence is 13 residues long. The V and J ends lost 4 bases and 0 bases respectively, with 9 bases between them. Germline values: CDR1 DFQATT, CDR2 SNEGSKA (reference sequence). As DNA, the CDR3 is TGCAGTGCTATTTGGGGAGTGAACACTGAAGCTTTCTTT. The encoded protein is CSAIWGVNTEAFF.

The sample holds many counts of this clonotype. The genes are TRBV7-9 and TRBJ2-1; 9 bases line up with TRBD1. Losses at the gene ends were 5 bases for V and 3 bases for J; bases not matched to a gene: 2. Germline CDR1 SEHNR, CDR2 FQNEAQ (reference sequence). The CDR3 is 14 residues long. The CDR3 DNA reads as TGTGCCAGCAGCCGACAGGGGGTCTACAATGAGCAGTTCTTC. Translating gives CASSRQGVYNEQFF.

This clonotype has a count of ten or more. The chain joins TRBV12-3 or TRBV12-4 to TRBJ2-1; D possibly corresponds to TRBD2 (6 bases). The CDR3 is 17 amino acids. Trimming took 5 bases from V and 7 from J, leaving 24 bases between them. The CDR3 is CASSAGLTGGWRNEQFF. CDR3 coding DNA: TGTGCCAGCAGTGCAGGCCTAACCGGGGGTTGGCGGAATGAGCAGTTCTTC.

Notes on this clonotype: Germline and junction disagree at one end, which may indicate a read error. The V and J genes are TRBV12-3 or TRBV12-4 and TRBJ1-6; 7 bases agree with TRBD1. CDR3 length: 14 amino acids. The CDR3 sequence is CAGSLTGPNSPLHF. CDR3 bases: TGTGCCGGCAGCCTGACAGGGCCCAATTCACCTCTCCACTTT.

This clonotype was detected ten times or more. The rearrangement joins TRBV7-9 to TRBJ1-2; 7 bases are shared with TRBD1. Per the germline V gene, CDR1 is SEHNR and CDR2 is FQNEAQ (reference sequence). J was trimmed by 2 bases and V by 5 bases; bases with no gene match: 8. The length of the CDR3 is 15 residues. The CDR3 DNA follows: TGTGCCAGCAGCCCCGCCAGGGGGATCAACTATGGCTACACCTTC. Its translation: CASSPARGINYGYTF.

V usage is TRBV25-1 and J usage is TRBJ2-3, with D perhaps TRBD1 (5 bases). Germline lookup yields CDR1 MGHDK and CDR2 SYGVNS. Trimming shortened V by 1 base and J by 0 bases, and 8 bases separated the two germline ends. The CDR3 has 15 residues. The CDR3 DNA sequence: TGTGCCAGCAGTGAATGGGGCAGGAGCACAGATACGCAGTATTTT. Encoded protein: CASSEWGRSTDTQYF.

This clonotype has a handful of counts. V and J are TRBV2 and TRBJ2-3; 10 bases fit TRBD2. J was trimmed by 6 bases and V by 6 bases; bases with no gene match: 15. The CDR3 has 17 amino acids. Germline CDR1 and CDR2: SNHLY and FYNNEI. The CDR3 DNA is TGTGCCAGCAGAGACCAGACTAGCGGGCCCGGCCTGGATACGCAGTATTTT. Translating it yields CASRDQTSGPGLDTQYF.

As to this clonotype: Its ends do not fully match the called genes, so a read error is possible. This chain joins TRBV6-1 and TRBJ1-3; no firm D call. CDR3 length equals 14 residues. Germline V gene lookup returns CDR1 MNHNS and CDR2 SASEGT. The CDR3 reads CASSGVHTGNTLYF. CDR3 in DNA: TGTGCCAGCAGTGGAGTTCATACTGGAAACACCTTATATTTT.

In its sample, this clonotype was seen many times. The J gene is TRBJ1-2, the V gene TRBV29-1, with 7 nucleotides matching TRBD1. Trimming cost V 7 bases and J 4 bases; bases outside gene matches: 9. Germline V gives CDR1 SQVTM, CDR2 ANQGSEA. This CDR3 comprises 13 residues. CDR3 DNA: TGCAGCGCGGCGACAGGGAAAGGCTATGGCTACACCTTC. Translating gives CSAATGKGYGYTF.

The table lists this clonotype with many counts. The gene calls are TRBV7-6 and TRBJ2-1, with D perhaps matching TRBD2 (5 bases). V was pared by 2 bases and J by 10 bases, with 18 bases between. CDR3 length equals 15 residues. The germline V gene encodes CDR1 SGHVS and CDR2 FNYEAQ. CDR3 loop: CASSLFTGKGGEQFF. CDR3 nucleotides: TGTGCCAGCAGCTTATTTACGGGAAAGGGCGGGGAGCAGTTCTTC.

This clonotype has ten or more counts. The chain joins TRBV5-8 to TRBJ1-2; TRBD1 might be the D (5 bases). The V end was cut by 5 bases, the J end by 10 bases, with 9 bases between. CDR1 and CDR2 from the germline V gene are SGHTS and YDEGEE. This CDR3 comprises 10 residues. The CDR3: CASRGEVYTF. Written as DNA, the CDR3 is TGTGCCAGCAGGGGGGAGGTCTACACCTTC.

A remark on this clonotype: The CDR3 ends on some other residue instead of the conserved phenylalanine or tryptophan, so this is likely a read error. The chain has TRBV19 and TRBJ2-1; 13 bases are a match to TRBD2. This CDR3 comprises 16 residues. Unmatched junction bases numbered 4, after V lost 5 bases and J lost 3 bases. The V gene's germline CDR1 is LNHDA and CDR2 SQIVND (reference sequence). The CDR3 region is CASSQTSGGNYNEQFS. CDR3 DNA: TGTGCCAGTAGTCAGACTAGCGGGGGGAACTACAATGAGCAGTTCTCC.

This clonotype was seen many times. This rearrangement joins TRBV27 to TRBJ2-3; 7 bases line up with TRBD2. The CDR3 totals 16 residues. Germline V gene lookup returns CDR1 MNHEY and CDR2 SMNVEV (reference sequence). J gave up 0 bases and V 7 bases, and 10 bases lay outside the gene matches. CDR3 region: CASNLLPGLSTDTQYF. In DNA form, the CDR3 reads TGTGCCAGCAACTTACTTCCGGGACTAAGCACAGATACGCAGTATTTT.

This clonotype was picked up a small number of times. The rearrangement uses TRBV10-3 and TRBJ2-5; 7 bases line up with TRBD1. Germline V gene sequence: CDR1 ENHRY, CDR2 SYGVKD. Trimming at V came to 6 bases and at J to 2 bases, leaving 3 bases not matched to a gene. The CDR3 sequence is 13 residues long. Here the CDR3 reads CAISAGGQETQYF. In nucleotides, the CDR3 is TGTGCCATCAGCGCAGGGGGTCAAGAGACCCAGTACTTC.

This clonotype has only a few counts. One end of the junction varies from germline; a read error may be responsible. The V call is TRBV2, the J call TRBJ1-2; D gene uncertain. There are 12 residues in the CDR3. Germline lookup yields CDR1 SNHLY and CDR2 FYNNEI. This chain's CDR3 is CASGEDYYGYTF. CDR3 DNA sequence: TGTGCCAGCGGTGAGGACTACTATGGCTACACCTTC.

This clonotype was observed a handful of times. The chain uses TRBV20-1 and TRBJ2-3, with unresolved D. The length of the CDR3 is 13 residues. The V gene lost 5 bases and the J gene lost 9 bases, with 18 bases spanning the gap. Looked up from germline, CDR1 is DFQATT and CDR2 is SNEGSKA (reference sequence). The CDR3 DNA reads TGCAGTGCTTACCCCAAGTGGTTGACAACGCAGTATTTT. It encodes CSAYPKWLTTQYF.

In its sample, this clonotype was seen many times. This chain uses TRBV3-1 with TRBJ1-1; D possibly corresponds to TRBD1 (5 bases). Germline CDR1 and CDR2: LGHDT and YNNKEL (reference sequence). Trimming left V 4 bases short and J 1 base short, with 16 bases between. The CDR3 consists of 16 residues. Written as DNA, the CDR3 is TGTGCCAGCAGCCGAGATGGGGGTTGGCAGAACACTGAAGCTTTCTTT. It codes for CASSRDGGWQNTEAFF. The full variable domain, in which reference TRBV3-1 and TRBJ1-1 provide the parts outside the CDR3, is DTAVSQTPKYLVTQMGNDKSIKCEQNLGHDTMYWYKQDSKKFLKIMFSYNNKELIINETVPNRFSPKSPDKAHLNLHINSLELGDSAVYFCASSRDGGWQNTEAFFGQGTRLTVV.

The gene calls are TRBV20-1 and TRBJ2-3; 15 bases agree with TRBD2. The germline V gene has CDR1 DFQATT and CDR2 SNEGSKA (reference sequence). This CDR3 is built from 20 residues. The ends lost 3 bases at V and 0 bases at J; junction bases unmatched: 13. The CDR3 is CSASTRTSGRAPISTDTQYF. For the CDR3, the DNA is TGCAGTGCTAGTACCCGGACTAGCGGGAGGGCCCCGATTAGCACAGATACGCAGTATTTT.

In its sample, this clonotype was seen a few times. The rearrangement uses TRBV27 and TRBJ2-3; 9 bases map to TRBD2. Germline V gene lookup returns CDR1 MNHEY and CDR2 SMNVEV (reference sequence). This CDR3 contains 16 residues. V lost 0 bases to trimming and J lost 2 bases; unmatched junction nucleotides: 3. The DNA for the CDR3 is TGTGCCAGCAGTTTATCCCCTAGCGGGACCACAGATACGCAGTATTTT. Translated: CASSLSPSGTTDTQYF.

CDR3 coding DNA: TGTGCCAGCAGCCAAGATCGACAGACGTTTGACTATGGCTACACCTTC. It translates to CASSQDRQTFDYGYTF. The chain couples TRBV7-8 to TRBJ1-2; possible D gene TRBD1, 5 bases. Trimming took off 5 bases at V and 3 bases at J, with 19 bases between the two ends. This CDR3 spans 16 amino acids. CDR1 and CDR2 from the germline V gene are SGHVS and FQNEAQ.

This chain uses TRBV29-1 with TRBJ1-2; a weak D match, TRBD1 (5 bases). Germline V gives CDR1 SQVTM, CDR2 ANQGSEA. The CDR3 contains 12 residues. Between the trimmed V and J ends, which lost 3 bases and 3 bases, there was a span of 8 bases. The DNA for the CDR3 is TGCAGCGTTGAGGGGGAAGACTATGGCTACACCTTC. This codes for CSVEGEDYGYTF.